These 29 T cell receptor beta chains came from one sample sequenced in a study of CD8+ T cells in alopecia areata. Documented treatment: oral pan-JAK inhibitor, 5-10 mg twice daily. RNA, once extracted, was reverse transcribed into cDNA for use as the sequencing template. Some clones are missing from TCRdb's copy, which holds only in-frame ones; the method was immunoSEQ multiplex PCR. The table includes approximately 210,000 clones, around 60% detected once. Sequencing was performed on CD4+ T cells sorted from blood, taken at approximately week 49, from a patient treated with tofacitinib. Source of these receptors: a human donor with alopecia areata.

The chain is built from TRBV11-2 and TRBJ2-7, with 11 nucleotides matching TRBD1. Germline V gives CDR1 SGHAT, CDR2 FQNNGV. The junction had 2 bases not matched to a gene; V was cut back by 5 bases and J by 2 bases. This CDR3 has 14 amino acids. The CDR3 reads CASSTGQGAYEQYF. For the CDR3, the DNA is TGTGCCAGCAGCACGGGACAGGGGGCCTACGAGCAGTACTTC.

This clone was counted only a few times. The chain is built from TRBV7-9 and TRBJ2-7, with a possible D match to TRBD1 (5 bases). V lost 1 base to trimming and J lost 3 bases, with 13 bases between them. This CDR3 contains 15 residues. The germline CDR1 and CDR2 sequences are SEHNR and FQNEAQ (reference sequence). The CDR3 DNA reads TGTGCCAGCAGCTTAGAGGGGCTACGAGTCTACGAGCAGTACTTC. This gives the protein CASSLEGLRVYEQYF.

This sequence joins TRBV30 and TRBJ1-1; D not resolved. V shed 2 bases and J shed 0 bases, with 7 bases lying between them. The CDR3 length is 13 residues. Germline V CDR1 and CDR2: GTSNPN, SVGIG (reference sequence). The CDR3 coding sequence is TGTGCCTGGAGTTCTCATATGAACACTGAAGCTTTCTTT. Translation: CAWSSHMNTEAFF.

The rearrangement uses TRBV6-1 and TRBJ2-7; D is perhaps TRBD1 or TRBD2 (6 bases each). CDR3 length: 16 residues. Germline V gene lookup returns CDR1 MNHNS and CDR2 SASEGT. V was clipped by 0 bases and J by 4 bases, with 16 bases between them. CDR3 protein: CASSEAAWRGSYEQYF. DNA for the CDR3: TGTGCCAGCAGTGAAGCCGCATGGAGGGGGTCTTACGAGCAGTACTTC.

The rearrangement joins TRBV10-3 to TRBJ2-1; D gene ambiguous. There are 13 residues in the CDR3. V lost 2 bases and J 5 bases, leaving 7 bases between the germline ends. Germline values: CDR1 ENHRY, CDR2 SYGVKD. The CDR3 nucleotides are TGTGCCATCAGTGAGGGCCGAAACAATGAGCAGTTCTTC. Protein product: CAISEGRNNEQFF.

Of note for this clone: Other DNA sequences in this sample translate to the same CDR3. This chain uses TRBV2 with TRBJ2-5; D gene unclear. Trimming took off 5 bases at V and 2 bases at J, with 3 bases between the two ends. Germline V CDR1 and CDR2: SNHLY, FYNNEI. The CDR3 contains 11 residues. In DNA form, the CDR3 reads TGTGCCAGCAGTAGACAAGAGACCCAGTACTTC. It specifies CASSRQETQYF.

CDR3 sequence: CASSLATGLLQYF. The CDR3 DNA follows: TGTGCCAGCAGCTTGGCTACAGGATTGCTTCAGTACTTC. The chain uses TRBV5-6 and TRBJ2-4, with D tentatively TRBD1 (5 bases). This CDR3 is 13 amino acids long. Trimming removed 0 bases from V and 11 bases from J, with 12 bases in between. Germline V lookup: CDR1 SGHDT, CDR2 YYEEEE.

Note on this clone: The same CDR3 can be traced to other DNA sequences in this sample. This rearrangement joins TRBV27 to TRBJ2-3, with D uncertain. CDR1 and CDR2 (germline): MNHEY, SMNVEV (reference sequence). The CDR3 contains 11 residues. The V and J ends lost 2 bases and 5 bases respectively, with 2 bases between them. CDR3 residues: CASSLRDTQYF. The CDR3 DNA reads TGTGCCAGCAGTTTAAGAGATACGCAGTATTTT.

The rearrangement uses TRBV2 and TRBJ2-3; D gene ambiguous. V was shortened by 1 base and J by 0 bases, with 14 bases between the two germline ends. The CDR3 sequence is 17 residues long. Germline V gene sequence: CDR1 SNHLY, CDR2 FYNNEI. CDR3 coding DNA: TGTGCCAGCAGTGAAGGAACAATTTACCTTAGCACAGATACGCAGTATTTT. It yields the protein CASSEGTIYLSTDTQYF.

This clone appeared a few times. This chain joins TRBV29-1 and TRBJ2-5, with 11 positions matching TRBD2. Per germline, CDR1 SQVTM and CDR2 ANQGSEA. CDR3 length: 18 amino acids. V was pared by 0 bases and J by 4 bases, with 13 bases of the junction left unmatched. CDR3 residues: CSVEDATLGLAARETQYF. In nucleotides, the CDR3 is TGCAGCGTTGAAGATGCGACTTTGGGACTAGCGGCGCGAGAGACCCAGTACTTC.

The chain has TRBV29-1 and TRBJ1-2; 9 nucleotides agree with TRBD1. Germline CDR1 reads SQVTM; CDR2 reads ANQGSEA. CDR3 length equals 10 residues. V lost 5 bases and J lost 10; bases outside the gene matches: 2. The CDR3 is CSVRDRVYTF. The CDR3 DNA reads as TGCAGCGTTCGGGACAGGGTCTACACCTTC.

The genes are TRBV30 and TRBJ1-5, with a possible D match to TRBD1 (6 bases). The germline V gene has CDR1 GTSNPN and CDR2 SVGIG (reference sequence). The CDR3 runs 13 residues. Between the trimmed V and J ends, which lost 6 bases and 6 bases, there was a span of 15 bases. The CDR3 region is CACSAGAGQPQHF. Written as DNA, the CDR3 is TGTGCCTGTTCGGCGGGGGCTGGTCAGCCCCAGCATTTT.

This chain links TRBV25-1 with TRBJ1-2, with D possibly TRBD1 on 6 matching bases. The germline gives CDR1 MGHDK, CDR2 SYGVNS. The CDR3 is 12 residues long. V lost 4 bases, J lost 5 bases, and 8 bases lay in between. CDR3 in amino acids: CASSVTGYGYTF. The CDR3 DNA sequence: TGTGCCAGCAGTGTAACAGGGTATGGCTACACCTTC.

The chain couples TRBV6-5 to TRBJ1-6; D not resolved. The CDR3 is made up of 15 amino acids. Per the germline V gene, CDR1 is MNHEY and CDR2 is SVGAGI. Deletions cut 7 bases from V and 3 bases from J, with 13 bases between. The CDR3 spells CASTSPRHYNSPLHF. CDR3 nucleotide sequence: TGTGCCAGCACTTCTCCGCGTCACTATAATTCACCCCTCCACTTT.

This rearrangement joins TRBV7-9 to TRBJ2-7, with TRBD1 matching 9 bases. Looked up from germline, CDR1 is SEHNR and CDR2 is FQNEAQ (reference sequence). There are 15 residues in the CDR3. With V trimmed by 5 bases and J by 5 bases, 10 bases remained unmatched. CDR3 DNA: TGTGCCAGCAGCCCCGGGACAGGGATCGTTGACGAGCAGTACTTC. Translation: CASSPGTGIVDEQYF.

This clone has more than one count but fewer than ten. This chain joins TRBV5-1 and TRBJ2-1; no definite D call. Germline CDR1 SGHRS, CDR2 YFSETQ. This CDR3 is built from 14 residues. V lost 6 bases and J 5 bases, leaving 15 bases between the germline ends. CDR3 DNA sequence: TGCGCCAGCACTCCAATGAACTCGGACAATGAGCAGTTCTTC. Translating it yields CASTPMNSDNEQFF.

This clone has just a few counts. This chain uses TRBV7-9 with TRBJ1-1, with D unresolved. Germline CDR1 reads SEHNR; CDR2 reads FQNEAQ (reference sequence). Trimming shortened V by 5 bases and J by 3 bases, and 13 bases separated the two germline ends. CDR3 length equals 14 residues. CDR3 residues: CASSHLGTHTEAFF. CDR3 DNA: TGTGCCAGCAGCCATTTGGGTACTCACACTGAAGCTTTCTTT.

This clone has more than one count but fewer than ten. The chain joins TRBV2 to TRBJ2-3; weak D call: TRBD2 (6 bases). The germline gives CDR1 SNHLY, CDR2 FYNNEI. CDR3 length: 17 amino acids. V lost 0 bases to trimming and J lost 3 bases, with 16 bases between them. In DNA, the CDR3 is TGTGCCAGCAGTGAAGCGGAGGGGCTGTTCGGGACAGATACGCAGTATTTT. This sequence encodes CASSEAEGLFGTDTQYF.

The J gene is TRBJ2-1, the V gene TRBV30; D might be TRBD1 (5 bases). CDR1 GTSNPN and CDR2 SVGIG come from the germline V gene (reference sequence). Trimming pared 3 bases from V and 7 bases from J, leaving 22 bases between. This CDR3 has 16 amino acids. The chain's CDR3 is CAWREWQGRVKNEQFF. DNA for the CDR3: TGTGCCTGGAGGGAATGGCAGGGTAGGGTCAAGAATGAGCAGTTCTTC.

In regard to this clone: One junction end does not reproduce the germline sequence, and a read error may be involved. The chain links TRBV29-1 to TRBJ1-5, with 7 bases aligning to TRBD1. From germline, CDR1 is SQVTM and CDR2 ANQGSEA. The length of the CDR3 is 13 residues. The CDR3 loop reads CSVGQGSTQPQHF. For the CDR3, the DNA is TGCAGCGTTGGACAGGGTAGCACTCAGCCCCAGCATTTT.

The table lists this clone with a count of one. The genes are TRBV29-1 and TRBJ2-1; 9 nucleotides agree with TRBD2. V lost 6 bases and J lost 0; bases outside the gene matches: 12. The CDR3 sequence is 17 residues long. CDR1 is SQVTM and CDR2 is ANQGSEA in the germline V gene. CDR3 amino acids: CSVIVYAGGSSYNEQFF. CDR3 nucleotide sequence: TGCAGCGTGATCGTCTATGCGGGGGGGAGCTCCTACAATGAGCAGTTCTTC.

V gene TRBV20-1 combines with J gene TRBJ1-5, with D possibly matching TRBD1 (5 bases). Germline V gene sequence: CDR1 DFQATT, CDR2 SNEGSKA (reference sequence). Trimming removed 5 bases from V and 11 bases from J, with 13 bases in between. The CDR3 runs to 11 residues. The CDR3 is CSAGGGWTQHF. DNA of the CDR3: TGCAGTGCTGGGGGTGGTTGGACCCAGCATTTT.

A few counts support this clone. This chain connects TRBV7-8 to TRBJ1-5; D not certain. Germline V gives CDR1 SGHVS, CDR2 FQNEAQ. Trimming pared 3 bases from V and 6 bases from J, leaving 6 bases between. The CDR3 is 12 residues long. CDR3 protein: CASSLAGQPQHF. The CDR3 coding sequence is TGTGCCAGCAGCTTGGCGGGTCAGCCCCAGCATTTT. The full variable domain, completed using reference TRBV7-8 and TRBJ1-5, is GAGVSQSPRYKVAKRGQDVALRCDPISGHVSLFWYQQALGQGPEFLTYFQNEAQLDKSGLPSDRFFAERPEGSVSTLKIQRTQQEDSAVYLCASSLAGQPQHFGDGTRLSIL.

The chain has TRBV30 and TRBJ2-3; no definite D call. The germline V gene encodes CDR1 GTSNPN and CDR2 SVGIG (reference sequence). The length of the CDR3 is 12 residues. With 5 bases removed from V and 0 bases from J, the gap between germline ends came to 6 bases. CDR3 sequence: CAWSGSTDTQYF. In DNA, the CDR3 is TGTGCCTGGTCAGGAAGCACAGATACGCAGTATTTT.

DNA for the CDR3: TGTGCCTGCCACGATGACAGGGATATGGGCTACACCTTC. Amino acid sequence: CACHDDRDMGYTF. The rearrangement links TRBV30 to TRBJ1-2; 7 nucleotides align to TRBD1. The CDR3 extends over 13 amino acids. CDR1 GTSNPN and CDR2 SVGIG come from the germline V gene (reference sequence). J lost 8 bases, V lost 6 bases, and 12 bases had no gene match. The entire variable domain, with the rest obtained from reference TRBV30 and TRBJ1-2, is as follows: SQTIHQWPATLVQPVGSPLSLECTVEGTSNPNLYWYRQAAGRGLQLLFYSVGIGQISSEVPQNLSASRPQDRQFILSSKKLLLSDSGFYLCACHDDRDMGYTFGSGTRLTVV.

The table lists this clone with a few counts. The V gene is TRBV30, the J gene TRBJ1-5; D perhaps matches TRBD1 (5 bases). This CDR3 region has 13 residues. CDR1 is GTSNPN and CDR2 is SVGIG in the germline V gene (reference sequence). The V and J ends lost 0 bases and 5 bases respectively, with 8 bases between them. The CDR3 loop reads CAWSVGDDQPQHF. DNA of the CDR3: TGTGCCTGGAGTGTGGGGGACGATCAGCCCCAGCATTTT.

In its sample, this clone was seen a few times. The chain recombines TRBV29-1 with TRBJ2-7, with D perhaps matching TRBD2 (5 bases). Trimming removed 6 bases from V and 0 bases from J, with 15 bases in between. This CDR3 is built from 14 residues. Germline lookup yields CDR1 SQVTM and CDR2 ANQGSEA. CDR3 sequence (DNA): TGCAGCGTGGGAGCTAGCTTGAGCTCCTACGAGCAGTACTTC. Protein product: CSVGASLSSYEQYF.

The chain uses TRBV10-2 and TRBJ2-5; TRBD2 matches at 15 bases. Per germline, CDR1 WSHSY and CDR2 SAAADI. The CDR3 is made up of 16 amino acids. V shed 6 bases, J shed 5 bases, and the junction held 7 bases outside the gene matches. CDR3 DNA: TGCGCCAGCAGACGGACTAGCGGGGGGGCGCGTGAGACCCAGTACTTC. Translating gives CASRRTSGGARETQYF.

V is TRBV27 and J is TRBJ2-5; D is undetermined. V shed 3 bases and J shed 4 bases, with 12 bases lying between them. The CDR3 contains 14 residues. The germline CDR1 and CDR2 sequences are MNHEY and SMNVEV (reference sequence). The DNA of the CDR3 is TGTGCCAGCAGTTTTGCATCCAGCAGAGAGACCCAGTACTTC. Its translation is CASSFASSRETQYF.